The 18 T cell receptor beta chains listed next were all sequenced from one sample in a study of shared clonotypes between healthy human individuals. The protocol was immunoSEQ multiplex PCR, while the TCRdb copy is restricted to in-frame clones and leaves out a portion. The top ten clones hold approximately 0.45% of a sample with approximately 1.4 million clones, 95% to 99% of them seen once. The source material was naive CD4+ T cells sorted from blood. Subset indicated: CD45RA+ positively selected. These receptors were obtained from a man in his thirties or forties in good health.

V is TRBV19 and J is TRBJ1-5; 7 positions match TRBD1. This CDR3 region has 16 residues. Trimming took 2 bases from V and 0 from J; bases not matched to a gene: 4. Germline assignment: CDR1 LNHDA and CDR2 SQIVND (reference sequence). The CDR3 nucleotides are TGTGCCAGTAGTATAATTAGGGGGCTTAGCAATCAGCCCCAGCATTTT. Encoded protein: CASSIIRGLSNQPQHF. The whole variable domain, remainder taken from reference TRBV19 and TRBJ1-5, is DGGITQSPKYLFRKEGQNVTLSCEQNLNHDAMYWYRQDPGQGLRLIYYSQIVNDFQKGDIAEGYSVSREKKESFPLTVTSAQKNPTAFYLCASSIIRGLSNQPQHFGDGTRLSIL.

J is TRBJ2-2 and V is TRBV11-3; 9 nucleotides align to TRBD2. The CDR3 extends over 15 amino acids. Germline V CDR1 and CDR2: SGHNT, YENEEA. The trim removed 1 base at V and 6 bases at J, leaving 3 bases unmatched. The CDR3 bases are TGTGCCAGCAGCTTAGGCGGGAGGGCCGCCGGGGAGCTGTTTTTT. Translation: CASSLGGRAAGELFF.

The genes are TRBV30 and TRBJ1-2; TRBD1 agrees at 11 bases. This CDR3 region has 12 residues. Germline lookup yields CDR1 GTSNPN and CDR2 SVGIG (reference sequence). The ends lost 4 bases at V and 6 bases at J; junction bases unmatched: 1. CDR3 protein: CAWMDRGHGYTF. The DNA for the CDR3 is TGTGCCTGGATGGACAGGGGGCATGGCTACACCTTC.

This clone was detected only once. This rearrangement joins TRBV29-1 to TRBJ2-7; 9 bases fit TRBD1. In germline, CDR1 is SQVTM, CDR2 ANQGSEA. The trim removed 4 bases at V and 2 bases at J, leaving 9 bases unmatched. The CDR3 length is 15 residues. CDR3 amino acids: CSVGGSRDRAYEQYF. DNA for the CDR3: TGCAGCGTTGGCGGTTCTCGGGACAGGGCCTACGAGCAGTACTTC.

The chain joins TRBV23-1 to TRBJ1-1; D may be TRBD1 (5 bases). TRBV23-1 is known as an ORF, though its function is uncertain. V was shortened by 3 bases and J by 7 bases, with 9 bases between the two germline ends. The CDR3 length is 12 residues. CDR3 sequence reads: CASSQQTVEAFF. The CDR3 DNA reads TGCGCCAGCAGTCAGCAGACAGTTGAAGCTTTCTTT.

The chain employs TRBV11-2 and TRBJ2-1; 7 bases line up with TRBD1. Germline V gene lookup returns CDR1 SGHAT and CDR2 FQNNGV. CDR3 size: 12 residues. V was pared by 4 bases and J by 14 bases, with 8 bases of the junction left unmatched. For the CDR3, the DNA is TGTGCCAGCAGCTCTTCGGGACAGACTAAGTTCTTC. Translation: CASSSSGQTKFF.

The chain employs TRBV19 and TRBJ1-4; 7 bases line up with TRBD1. This CDR3 spans 14 amino acids. Germline-derived CDR1 and CDR2 are LNHDA and SQIVND (reference sequence). Trimming at V came to 6 bases and at J to 3 bases, leaving 4 bases not matched to a gene. CDR3 residues: CASRMTGPNEKLFF. In DNA, the CDR3 is TGTGCCAGTAGAATGACAGGGCCTAATGAAAAACTGTTTTTT.

V is TRBV5-8 and J is TRBJ2-1; 9 bases agree with TRBD2. CDR3 length: 17 amino acids. The germline CDR1 and CDR2 sequences are SGHTS and YDEGEE. With 1 base clipped from V and 1 base from J, the junction kept 6 bases outside the gene matches. The CDR3 nucleotides read TGTGCCAGCAGCTTGAGCCTTCTAGCGGGATCCTACAATGAGCAGTTCTTC. Protein: CASSLSLLAGSYNEQFF. Full variable domain (remainder filled in from reference TRBV5-8 and TRBJ2-1): EAGVTQSPTHLIKTRGQQATLRCSPISGHTSVYWYQQALGLGLQFLLWYDEGEERNRGNFPPRFSGRQFPNYSSELNVNALELEDSALYLCASSLSLLAGSYNEQFFGPGTRLTVL.

The rearrangement uses TRBV14 and TRBJ2-2; 7 bases map to TRBD2. Trimming cost V 3 bases and J 4 bases; bases outside gene matches: 11. CDR3 length: 17 residues. CDR1 is SGHDN and CDR2 is FVKESK in the germline V gene. The CDR3 spells CASSHIAGGTLTGELFF. In DNA, the CDR3 is TGTGCCAGCAGCCATATAGCGGGTGGAACCCTCACCGGGGAGCTGTTTTTT.

This sequence joins TRBV5-4 and TRBJ2-5, with TRBD1 as a possible D gene (6 bases). Germline V gene data show CDR1 as SGHNT and CDR2 as YYREEE (reference sequence). V lost 2 bases and J lost 5, with 19 bases in between. This CDR3 spans 16 amino acids. CDR3 in amino acids: CASSLQGMTPSETQYF. The CDR3 DNA follows: TGTGCCAGCAGCTTACAGGGTATGACCCCGTCCGAGACCCAGTACTTC.

This rearrangement joins TRBV5-1 to TRBJ2-2; D might be TRBD1 (6 bases). The CDR3 loop spans 14 amino acids. Trimming stripped 4 bases from V and 3 bases from J, with 10 bases between. Germline CDR1 reads SGHRS; CDR2 reads YFSETQ. The CDR3 nucleotides are TGCGCCAGCAGCAGAAACAGGGACACCGGGGAGCTGTTTTTT. Its translation is CASSRNRDTGELFF.

This clone was observed once. This chain joins TRBV30 and TRBJ2-7, with D uncertain. This CDR3 has 12 amino acids. Germline V gene lookup returns CDR1 GTSNPN and CDR2 SVGIG (reference sequence). Trimming pared 1 base from V and 7 bases from J, leaving 11 bases between. The CDR3 DNA is TGTGCCTGGAGTGCCGGCCGCTGGGAGCAGTACTTC. Translation gives CAWSAGRWEQYF. Complete variable domain (other parts from reference TRBV30 and TRBJ2-7): SQTIHQWPATLVQPVGSPLSLECTVEGTSNPNLYWYRQAAGRGLQLLFYSVGIGQISSEVPQNLSASRPQDRQFILSSKKLLLSDSGFYLCAWSAGRWEQYFGPGTRLTVT.

The rearrangement joins TRBV6-1 to TRBJ2-6; D uncertain. The germline V gene has CDR1 MNHNS and CDR2 SASEGT. The CDR3 totals 15 residues. The V end lost 3 bases, the J end lost 1 base, and 7 bases lay between the germline ends. CDR3 protein: CASSERWSGANVLTF. CDR3 DNA sequence: TGTGCCAGCAGTGAGAGATGGTCTGGGGCCAACGTCCTGACTTTC.

The V and J genes are TRBV9 and TRBJ1-1; D is unresolved. V dropped 0 bases and J dropped 4 bases, with 10 bases sitting between them. This CDR3 has 14 residues. Germline values: CDR1 SGDLS, CDR2 YYNGEE. CDR3 residues: CASSVDGVVTEAFF. DNA for the CDR3: TGTGCCAGCAGCGTAGACGGGGTTGTCACTGAAGCTTTCTTT.

This clone was detected only once. The chain carries TRBV7-2 and TRBJ2-1; D unresolved. Germline V gene data show CDR1 as SGHTA and CDR2 as FQGNSA. The ends were cut back, 5 bases at V and 12 bases at J, with 20 bases in the middle. There are 14 residues in the CDR3. In nucleotides, the CDR3 is TGTGCCAGCAGCCCCGATCGGGCAGTAGAGTTGCAGTTCTTC. Translation gives CASSPDRAVELQFF.

The V gene is TRBV10-2, the J gene TRBJ2-7; tentative D call: TRBD2 (6 bases). The CDR3 consists of 15 residues. Germline V gene data show CDR1 as WSHSY and CDR2 as SAAADI. V dropped 7 bases and J dropped 2 bases, with 18 bases sitting between them. The CDR3 reads CASIQTERVTYEQYF. CDR3 bases: TGCGCCAGCATACAGACTGAGCGGGTGACCTACGAGCAGTACTTC.

The chain is built from TRBV29-1 and TRBJ2-1; D is undetermined. CDR3 length: 12 amino acids. Germline lookup yields CDR1 SQVTM and CDR2 ANQGSEA. Trimming removed 6 bases from V and 9 bases from J, with 15 bases in between. The CDR3 bases are TGCAGCGTCGAACGACGGATGAGTGAGCAGTTCTTC. Its translation is CSVERRMSEQFF.

Here the CDR3 DNA reads TGTGCCAGCGGATCCCGACGGAGACTCCCTGAAGCTTTCTTT. It codes for CASGSRRRLPEAFF. The gene calls are TRBV28 and TRBJ1-1; no reliable D call. Germline CDR1 reads MDHEN; CDR2 reads SYDVKM. V dropped 8 bases and J dropped 6 bases, with 19 bases sitting between them. The CDR3 has 14 residues.